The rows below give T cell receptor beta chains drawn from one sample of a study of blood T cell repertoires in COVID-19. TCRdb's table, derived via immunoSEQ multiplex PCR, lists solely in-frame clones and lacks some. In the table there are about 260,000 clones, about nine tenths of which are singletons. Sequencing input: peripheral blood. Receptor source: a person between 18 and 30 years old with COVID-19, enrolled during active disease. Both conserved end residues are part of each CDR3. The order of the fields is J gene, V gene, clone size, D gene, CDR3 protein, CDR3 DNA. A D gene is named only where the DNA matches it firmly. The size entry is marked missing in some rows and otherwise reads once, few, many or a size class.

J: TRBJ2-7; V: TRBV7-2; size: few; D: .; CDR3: CASSPDRKLDEQYF; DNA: TGTGCCAGCAGCCCAGACAGGAAGCTAGACGAGCAGTACTTC
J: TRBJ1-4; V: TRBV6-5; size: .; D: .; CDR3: CASRTGDYEKLFF; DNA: TGTGCCAGCAGAACCGGGGACTATGAAAAACTGTTTTTT
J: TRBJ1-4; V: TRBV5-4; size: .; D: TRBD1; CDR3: CASSLTRDRAFTNEKLFF; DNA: TGTGCCAGCAGCTTAACCCGGGACAGGGCATTTACTAATGAAAAACTGTTTTTT
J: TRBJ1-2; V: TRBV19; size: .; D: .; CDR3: CASGPGSYGYTF; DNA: TGTGCCAGCGGTCCAGGTTCCTATGGCTACACCTTC
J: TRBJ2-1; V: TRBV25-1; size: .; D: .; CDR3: CASSEGESAYNEQFF; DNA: TGTGCCAGCTCAGAGGGGGAGAGCGCCTACAATGAGCAGTTCTTC
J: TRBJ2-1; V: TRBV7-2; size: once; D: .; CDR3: CASSPASFLVSSYNEQFF; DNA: TGTGCCAGCAGCCCTGCATCCTTCTTAGTAAGCTCCTACAATGAGCAGTTCTTC
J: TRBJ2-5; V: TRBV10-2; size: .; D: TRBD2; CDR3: CASSDQVGGPQETQYF; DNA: TGCGCCAGCAGTGATCAGGTGGGAGGGCCCCAAGAGACCCAGTACTTC
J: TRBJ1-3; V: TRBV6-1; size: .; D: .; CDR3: CASSARTAASGNTIYF; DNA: TGTGCCAGCAGTGCACGGACAGCCGCATCTGGAAACACCATATATTTT
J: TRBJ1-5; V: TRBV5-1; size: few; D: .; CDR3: CASSLGPQVYSNQPQHF; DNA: TGCGCCAGCAGCTTGGGCCCCCAGGTGTATAGCAATCAGCCCCAGCATTTT
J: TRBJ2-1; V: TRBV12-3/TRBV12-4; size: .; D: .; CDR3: CASSLSSYNEQFF; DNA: TGTGCCAGCAGTTTGAGCTCCTACAATGAGCAGTTCTTC
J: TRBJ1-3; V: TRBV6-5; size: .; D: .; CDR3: CASSYPNSGNTIYF; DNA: TGTGCCAGCAGTTACCCAAACTCTGGAAACACCATATATTTT
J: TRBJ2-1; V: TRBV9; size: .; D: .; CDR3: CASSVSSELHNEQFF; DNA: TGTGCCAGCAGCGTCTCTAGCGAACTACACAATGAGCAGTTCTTC
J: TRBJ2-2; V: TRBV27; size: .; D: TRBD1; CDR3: CASSSPGQGSAGELFF; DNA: TGTGCCAGCAGTTCTCCGGGACAGGGGTCCGCCGGGGAGCTGTTTTTT
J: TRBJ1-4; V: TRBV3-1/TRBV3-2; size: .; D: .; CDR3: CASSQEGRFTEKLFF; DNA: TGTGCCAGCAGCCAAGAGGGGAGATTTACTGAAAAACTGTTTTTT
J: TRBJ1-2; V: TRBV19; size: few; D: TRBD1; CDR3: CASSGRGRFGYTF; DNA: TGTGCCAGTAGTGGCAGGGGGCGTTTTGGCTACACCTTC
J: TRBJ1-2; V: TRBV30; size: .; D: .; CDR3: CAWSVGGYGYTF; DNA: TGTGCCTGGAGTGTAGGAGGATATGGCTACACCTTC
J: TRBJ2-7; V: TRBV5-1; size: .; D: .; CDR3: CASSFGGEQYF; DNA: TGCGCCAGCAGCTTTGGGGGGGAGCAGTACTTC
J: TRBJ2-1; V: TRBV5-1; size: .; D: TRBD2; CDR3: CASSLGLAGRGFEQFF; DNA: TGCGCCAGCAGCTTGGGACTAGCGGGTCGTGGATTTGAGCAGTTCTTC
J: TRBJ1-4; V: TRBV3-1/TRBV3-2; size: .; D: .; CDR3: CASSRGHSLREKLFF; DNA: TGTGCCAGCAGCCGGGGACATAGCTTGAGGGAAAAACTGTTTTTT
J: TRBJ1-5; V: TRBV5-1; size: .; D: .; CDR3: CASPPPVGGTQPQHF; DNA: TGCGCCAGCCCCCCGCCGGTAGGGGGAACTCAGCCCCAGCATTTT
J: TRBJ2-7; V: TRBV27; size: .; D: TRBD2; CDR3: CASSSRTSGKYF; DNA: TGTGCCAGCAGTTCTCGGACTAGCGGGAAGTACTTC
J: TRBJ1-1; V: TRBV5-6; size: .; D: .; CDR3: CASSSINAVSTEAFF; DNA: TGTGCCAGCAGCTCTATAAATGCTGTGAGCACTGAAGCTTTCTTT
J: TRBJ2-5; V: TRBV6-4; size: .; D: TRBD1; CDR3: CASSEQGESETQYF; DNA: TGTGCCAGCAGTGAACAGGGGGAGTCAGAGACCCAGTACTTC